This T cell receptor beta chain comes out of a study of blood T cell repertoires in COVID-19. Study details: Acute-phase and convalescent COVID-19 samples originated in the United States, Italy and Spain. Nucleic acid was either cDNA or gDNA, and it came from T cells, B-cell-depleted T cells, or PBMCs.

Germline trimming cut 2 bases from V and 6 bases from J; bases unmatched to any gene: 7. CDR1 is SGHRS, CDR2 YFSETQ, per germline. CDR3 length: 15 residues. How the authors handled the data: How many nucleated cells were present was estimated from reference gene primer amplification. The data were produced by immunoSEQ multiplex PCR, yet TCRdb's version contains in-frame clones alone and is incomplete. V and J calls and clone size are those listed in that table; D and trimming were worked out from the DNA. The table lists some 97,000 clones, more than 75% of them singletons. The source of this sequence is a human donor in a cohort sampled during active COVID-19. The V call is TRBV5-1, the J call TRBJ2-1; 8 nucleotides align to TRBD1. The sequenced sample consisted of peripheral blood. CDR3 DNA: TGCGCCAGCAGCTTAGGGACAGGTGGGTCCAATGAGCAGTTCTTC. Protein product: CASSLGTGGSNEQFF.